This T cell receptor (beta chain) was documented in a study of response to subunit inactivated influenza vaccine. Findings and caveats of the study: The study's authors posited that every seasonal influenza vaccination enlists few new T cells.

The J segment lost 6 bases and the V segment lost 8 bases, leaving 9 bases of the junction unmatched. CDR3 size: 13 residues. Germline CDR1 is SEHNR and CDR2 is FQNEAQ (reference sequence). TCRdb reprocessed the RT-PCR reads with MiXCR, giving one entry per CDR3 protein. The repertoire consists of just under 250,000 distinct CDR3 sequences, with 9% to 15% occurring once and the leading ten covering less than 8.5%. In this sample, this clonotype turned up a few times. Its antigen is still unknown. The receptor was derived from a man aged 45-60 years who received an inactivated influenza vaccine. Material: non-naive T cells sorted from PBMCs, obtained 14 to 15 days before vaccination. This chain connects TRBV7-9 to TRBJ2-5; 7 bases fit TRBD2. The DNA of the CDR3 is TGTGCCAGCGTGGGGGGGTTGGGAAAGACCCAGTACTTC. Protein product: CASVGGLGKTQYF.